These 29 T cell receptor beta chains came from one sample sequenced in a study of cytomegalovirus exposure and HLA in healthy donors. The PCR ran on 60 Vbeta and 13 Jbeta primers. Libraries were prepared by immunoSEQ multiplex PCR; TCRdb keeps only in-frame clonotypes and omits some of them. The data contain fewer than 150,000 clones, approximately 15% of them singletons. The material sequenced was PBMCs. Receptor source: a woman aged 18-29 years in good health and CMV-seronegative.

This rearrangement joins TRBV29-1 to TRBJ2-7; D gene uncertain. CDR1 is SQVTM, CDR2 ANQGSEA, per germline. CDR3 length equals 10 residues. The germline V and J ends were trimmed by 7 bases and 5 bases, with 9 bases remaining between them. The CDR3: CSAFQNEQYF. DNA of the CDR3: TGCAGCGCTTTCCAGAACGAGCAGTACTTC.

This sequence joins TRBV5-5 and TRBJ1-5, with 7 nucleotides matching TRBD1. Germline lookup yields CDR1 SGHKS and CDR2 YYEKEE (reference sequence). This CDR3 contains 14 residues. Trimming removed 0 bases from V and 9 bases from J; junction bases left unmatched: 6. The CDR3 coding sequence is TGTGCCAGCAGCTTGGCCGTAGGGGGCATGCCCCAGCATTTT. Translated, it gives CASSLAVGGMPQHF.

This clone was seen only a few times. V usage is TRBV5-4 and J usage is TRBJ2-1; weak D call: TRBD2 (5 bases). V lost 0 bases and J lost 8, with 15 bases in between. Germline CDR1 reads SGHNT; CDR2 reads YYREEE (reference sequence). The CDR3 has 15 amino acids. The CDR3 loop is CASSLVRESVDEQFF. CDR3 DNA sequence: TGTGCCAGCAGCTTGGTCCGGGAATCCGTCGATGAGCAGTTCTTC.

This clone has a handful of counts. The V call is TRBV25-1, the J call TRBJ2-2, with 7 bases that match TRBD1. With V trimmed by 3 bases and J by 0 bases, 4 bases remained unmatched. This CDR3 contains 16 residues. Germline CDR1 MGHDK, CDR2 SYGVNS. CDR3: CASSESTGANTGELFF. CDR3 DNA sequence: TGTGCCAGCAGTGAGTCCACAGGGGCGAACACCGGGGAGCTGTTTTTT.

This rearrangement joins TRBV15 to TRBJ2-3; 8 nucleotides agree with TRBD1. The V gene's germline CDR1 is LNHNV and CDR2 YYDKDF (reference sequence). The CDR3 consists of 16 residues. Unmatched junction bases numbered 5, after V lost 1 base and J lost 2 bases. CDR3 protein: CATSRAAGGHTDTQYF. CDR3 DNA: TGTGCCACCAGCAGAGCTGCAGGGGGCCACACAGATACGCAGTATTTT.

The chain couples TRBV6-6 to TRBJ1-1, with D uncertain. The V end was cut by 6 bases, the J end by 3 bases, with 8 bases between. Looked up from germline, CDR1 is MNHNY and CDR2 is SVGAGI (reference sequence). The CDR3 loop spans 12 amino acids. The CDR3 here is CASRQADTEAFF. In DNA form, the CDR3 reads TGTGCCAGCAGGCAAGCGGACACTGAAGCTTTCTTT.

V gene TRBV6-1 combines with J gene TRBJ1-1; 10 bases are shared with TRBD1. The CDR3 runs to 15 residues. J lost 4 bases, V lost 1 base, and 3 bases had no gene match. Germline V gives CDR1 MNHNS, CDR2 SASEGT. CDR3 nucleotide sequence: TGTGCCAGCAGTGAAGGTTGGACAGGGGGCACTGAAGCTTTCTTT. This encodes CASSEGWTGGTEAFF.

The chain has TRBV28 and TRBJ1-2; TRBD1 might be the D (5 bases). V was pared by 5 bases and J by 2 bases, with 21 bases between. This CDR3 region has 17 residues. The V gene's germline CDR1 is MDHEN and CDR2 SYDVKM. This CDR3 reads CASSPNPPGRENYGYTF. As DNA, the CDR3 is TGTGCCAGCAGTCCAAACCCCCCAGGGCGAGAGAACTATGGCTACACCTTC.

CDR3 in DNA: TGTGCCAGCAGTGAATCGAGCGGGGGACATTCAAACACCGGGGAGCTGTTTTTT. Residues: CASSESSGGHSNTGELFF. V and J are TRBV2 and TRBJ2-2; the match to TRBD2 covers 8 bases. Germline V gene lookup returns CDR1 SNHLY and CDR2 FYNNEI. Germline trimming cut 2 bases from V and 2 bases from J; bases unmatched to any gene: 10. This CDR3 comprises 18 residues.

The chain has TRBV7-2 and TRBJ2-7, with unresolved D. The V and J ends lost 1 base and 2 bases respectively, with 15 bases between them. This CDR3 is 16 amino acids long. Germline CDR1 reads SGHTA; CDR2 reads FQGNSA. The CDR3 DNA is TGTGCCAGCAGCTTAGTGTTACATCCCCCTCCCTACGAGCAGTACTTC. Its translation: CASSLVLHPPPYEQYF. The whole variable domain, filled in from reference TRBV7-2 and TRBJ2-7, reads GAGVSQSPSNKVTEKGKDVELRCDPISGHTALYWYRQSLGQGLEFLIYFQGNSAPDKSGLPSDRFSAERTGGSVSTLTIQRTQQEDSAVYLCASSLVLHPPPYEQYFGPGTRLTVT.

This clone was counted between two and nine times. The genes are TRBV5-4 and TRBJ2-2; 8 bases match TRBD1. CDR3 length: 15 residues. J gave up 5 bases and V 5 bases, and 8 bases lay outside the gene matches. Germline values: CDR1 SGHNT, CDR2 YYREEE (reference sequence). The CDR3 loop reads CASRLGQGRTGELFF. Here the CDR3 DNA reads TGTGCCAGCAGGCTAGGACAGGGCCGGACCGGGGAGCTGTTTTTT. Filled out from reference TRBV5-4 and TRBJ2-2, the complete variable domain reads ETGVTQSPTHLIKTRGQQVTLRCSSQSGHNTVSWYQQALGQGPQFIFQYYREEENGRGNFPPRFSGLQFPNYSSELNVNALELDDSALYLCASRLGQGRTGELFFGEGSRLTVL.

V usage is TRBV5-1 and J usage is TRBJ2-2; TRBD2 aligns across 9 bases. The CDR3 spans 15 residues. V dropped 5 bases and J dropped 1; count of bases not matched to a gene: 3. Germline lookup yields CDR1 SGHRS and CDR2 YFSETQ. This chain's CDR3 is CASRSAGGNTGELFF. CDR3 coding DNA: TGCGCCAGCAGGTCAGCGGGGGGGAACACCGGGGAGCTGTTTTTT.

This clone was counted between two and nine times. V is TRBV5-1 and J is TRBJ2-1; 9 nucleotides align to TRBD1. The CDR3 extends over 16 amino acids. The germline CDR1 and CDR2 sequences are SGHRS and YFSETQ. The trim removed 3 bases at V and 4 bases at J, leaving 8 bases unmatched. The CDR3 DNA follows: TGCGCCAGCAGCTGGACAGGGGTTTTGAAGTACAATGAGCAGTTCTTC. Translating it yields CASSWTGVLKYNEQFF.

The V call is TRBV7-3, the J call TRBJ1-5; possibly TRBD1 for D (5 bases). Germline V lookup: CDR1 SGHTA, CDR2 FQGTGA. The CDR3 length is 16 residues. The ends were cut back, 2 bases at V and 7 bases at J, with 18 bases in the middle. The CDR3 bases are TGTGCCAGCAGCTTACACCTTGAAGGGGCACGGCAGCCCCAGCATTTT. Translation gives CASSLHLEGARQPQHF. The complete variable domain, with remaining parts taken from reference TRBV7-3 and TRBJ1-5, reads GAGVSQTPSNKVTEKGKYVELRCDPISGHTALYWYRQSLGQGPEFLIYFQGTGAADDSGLPNDRFFAVRPEGSVSTLKIQRTERGDSAVYLCASSLHLEGARQPQHFGDGTRLSIL.

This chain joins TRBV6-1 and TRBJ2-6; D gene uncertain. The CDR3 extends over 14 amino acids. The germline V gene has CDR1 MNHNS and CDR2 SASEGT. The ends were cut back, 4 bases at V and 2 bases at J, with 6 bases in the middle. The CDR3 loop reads CASSGGPGANVLTF. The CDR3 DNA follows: TGTGCCAGCAGTGGAGGCCCTGGGGCCAACGTCCTGACTTTC.

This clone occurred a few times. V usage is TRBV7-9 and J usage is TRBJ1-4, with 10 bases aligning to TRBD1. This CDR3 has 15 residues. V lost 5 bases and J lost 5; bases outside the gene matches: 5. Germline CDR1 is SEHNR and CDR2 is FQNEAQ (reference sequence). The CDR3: CASSPGDRGNEKLFF. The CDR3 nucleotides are TGTGCCAGCAGCCCCGGGGACAGGGGAAATGAAAAACTGTTTTTT.

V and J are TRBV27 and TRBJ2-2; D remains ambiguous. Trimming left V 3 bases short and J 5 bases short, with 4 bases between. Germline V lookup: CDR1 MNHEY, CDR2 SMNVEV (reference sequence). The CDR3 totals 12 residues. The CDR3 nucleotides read TGTGCCAGCAGTTTTATAACCGGGGAGCTGTTTTTT. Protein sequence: CASSFITGELFF.

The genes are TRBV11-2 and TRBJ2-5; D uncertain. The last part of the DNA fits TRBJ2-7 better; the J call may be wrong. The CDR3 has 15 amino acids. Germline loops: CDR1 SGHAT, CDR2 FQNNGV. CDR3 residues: CASSFRHDLSYEQYF. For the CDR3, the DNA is TGTGCCAGCAGCTTCCGACACGACCTCTCCTACGAGCAGTACTTC.

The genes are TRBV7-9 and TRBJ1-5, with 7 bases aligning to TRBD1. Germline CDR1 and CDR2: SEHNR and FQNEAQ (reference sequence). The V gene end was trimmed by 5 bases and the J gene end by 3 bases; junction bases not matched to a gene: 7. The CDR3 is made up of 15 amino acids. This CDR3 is CASSTGTVSNQPQHF. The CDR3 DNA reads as TGTGCCAGCAGCACAGGGACAGTTTCCAATCAGCCCCAGCATTTT. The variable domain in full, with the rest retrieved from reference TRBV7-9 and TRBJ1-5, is DTGVSQNPRHKITKRGQNVTFRCDPISEHNRLYWYRQTLGQGPEFLTYFQNEAQLEKSRLLSDRFSAERPKGSFSTLEIQRTEQGDSAMYLCASSTGTVSNQPQHFGDGTRLSIL.

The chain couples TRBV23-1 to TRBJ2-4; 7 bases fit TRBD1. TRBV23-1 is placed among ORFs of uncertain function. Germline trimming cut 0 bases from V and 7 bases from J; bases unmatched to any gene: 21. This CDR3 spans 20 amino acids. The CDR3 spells CASSQSIIDEGAKSNNIQYF. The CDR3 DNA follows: TGCGCCAGCAGTCAATCGATTATAGATGAGGGGGCAAAATCGAACAACATTCAGTACTTC.

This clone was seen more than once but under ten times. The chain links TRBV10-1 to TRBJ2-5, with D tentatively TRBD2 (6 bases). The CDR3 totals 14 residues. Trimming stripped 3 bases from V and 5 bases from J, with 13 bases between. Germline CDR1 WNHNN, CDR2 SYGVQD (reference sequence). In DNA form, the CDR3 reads TGCGCCAGCAGTGACAGGCGGGGTGGTGAGACCCAGTACTTC. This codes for CASSDRRGGETQYF.

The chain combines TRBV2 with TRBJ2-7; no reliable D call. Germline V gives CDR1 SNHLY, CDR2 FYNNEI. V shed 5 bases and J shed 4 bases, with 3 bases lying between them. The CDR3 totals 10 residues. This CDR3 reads CASSQYEQYF. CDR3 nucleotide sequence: TGTGCCAGCAGTCAGTACGAGCAGTACTTC.

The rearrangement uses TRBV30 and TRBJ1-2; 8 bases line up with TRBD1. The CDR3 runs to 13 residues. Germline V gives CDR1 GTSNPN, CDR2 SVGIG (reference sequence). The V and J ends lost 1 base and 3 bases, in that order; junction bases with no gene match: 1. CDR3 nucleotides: TGTGCCTGGAGTGACAGGGGGGACTATGGCTACACCTTC. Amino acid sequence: CAWSDRGDYGYTF.

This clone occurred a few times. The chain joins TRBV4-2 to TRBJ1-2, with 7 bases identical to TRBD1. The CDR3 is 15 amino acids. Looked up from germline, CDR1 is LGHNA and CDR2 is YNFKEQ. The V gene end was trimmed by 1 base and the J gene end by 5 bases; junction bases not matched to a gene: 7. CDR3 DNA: TGTGCCAGCAGCCAAGTTGCAGGGGGTGGATATGGCTACACCTTC. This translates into CASSQVAGGGYGYTF.

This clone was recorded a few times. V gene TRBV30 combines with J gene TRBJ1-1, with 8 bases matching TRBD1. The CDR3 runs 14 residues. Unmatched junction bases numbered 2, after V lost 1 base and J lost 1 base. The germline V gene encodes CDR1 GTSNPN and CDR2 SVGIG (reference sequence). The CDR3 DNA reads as TGTGCCTGGAGTGAAGGGACAGGGAACACTGAAGCTTTCTTT. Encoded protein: CAWSEGTGNTEAFF.

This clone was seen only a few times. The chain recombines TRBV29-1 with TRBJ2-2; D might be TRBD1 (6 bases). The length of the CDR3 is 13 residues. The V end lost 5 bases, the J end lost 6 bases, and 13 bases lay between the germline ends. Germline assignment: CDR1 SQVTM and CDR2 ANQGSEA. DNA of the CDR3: TGCAGCGTTCGGAAACAGGGTGCCGGGGAGCTGTTTTTT. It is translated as CSVRKQGAGELFF.

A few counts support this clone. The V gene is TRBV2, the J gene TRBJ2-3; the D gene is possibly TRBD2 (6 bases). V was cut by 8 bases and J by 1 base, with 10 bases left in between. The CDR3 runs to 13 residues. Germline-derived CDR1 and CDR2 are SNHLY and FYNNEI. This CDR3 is CASGREGTDTQYF. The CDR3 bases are TGTGCCAGCGGGCGGGAAGGCACAGATACGCAGTATTTT.

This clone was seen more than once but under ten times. CDR3: CASSQDGWSQSNYGYTF. As DNA, the CDR3 is TGCGCCAGCAGCCAAGATGGGTGGAGTCAGTCTAACTATGGCTACACCTTC. The V gene is TRBV4-1, the J gene TRBJ1-2; no firm D call. The CDR3 contains 17 residues. With 0 bases removed from V and 0 bases from J, the gap between germline ends came to 14 bases. The V gene's germline CDR1 is MGHRA and CDR2 YSYEKL.

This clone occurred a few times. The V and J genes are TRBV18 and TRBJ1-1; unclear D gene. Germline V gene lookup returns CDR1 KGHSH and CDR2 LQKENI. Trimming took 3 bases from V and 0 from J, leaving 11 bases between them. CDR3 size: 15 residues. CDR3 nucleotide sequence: TGTGCCAGCTCACCTCCCTTGGCCATGAACACTGAAGCTTTCTTT. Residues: CASSPPLAMNTEAFF.